The clone carrying this T cell receptor (beta chain) was seen just once. The sample comes from a study of T cell responses to AZD1222 COVID-19 vaccine. Repertoires were generated with immunoSEQ multiplex PCR, while TCRdb's copy carries only in-frame clones and drops some. The profile shows approximately 150,000 clones, 91% of them singletons. This CDR3 spans 16 amino acids. With V trimmed by 7 bases and J by 4 bases, 11 bases remained unmatched. The germline V gene has CDR1 MGHDK and CDR2 SYGVNS. The sequencing here drew on peripheral blood, taken 28 days after the second dose of the MenACWY control vaccine. The receptor was derived from an adult who received the MenACWY meningococcal vaccine as a control. The V call is TRBV25-1, the J call TRBJ2-5, with TRBD1 identical over 11 bases. CDR3 nucleotides: TGTGCCAGCATAGGCAGCCCCGGGACAGGGGGAGAGACCCAGTACTTC. Translating gives CASIGSPGTGGETQYF.